The 10 T cell receptor beta chains in this list originate from one sample, sequenced in a study of blood T cell repertoires in COVID-19. Only in-frame clones appear in the TCRdb table, and some are missing; sequencing was by immunoSEQ multiplex PCR. Of around 100,000 clones listed, roughly 87% are singletons. The specimen sequenced was peripheral blood. The source of these receptors is a man aged 25-45 years in a cohort sampled during active COVID-19.

This rearrangement joins TRBV6-5 to TRBJ2-2, with D uncertain. V shed 8 bases and J shed 0 bases, with 10 bases lying between them. The CDR3 covers 14 residues. Germline V CDR1 and CDR2: MNHEY, SVGAGI. CDR3 in DNA: TGTGCCAGCCCCCTAGACGCGAACACCGGGGAGCTGTTTTTT. This codes for CASPLDANTGELFF.

This chain connects TRBV5-6 to TRBJ2-3; maybe TRBD1 (6 bases). V was cut by 0 bases and J by 3 bases, with 14 bases left in between. Germline CDR1 is SGHDT and CDR2 is YYEEEE. This CDR3 is built from 16 residues. This chain's CDR3 is CASSLGNRVLTDTQYF. The CDR3, as DNA: TGTGCCAGCAGCTTGGGTAACAGGGTCTTGACAGATACGCAGTATTTT.

The V gene is TRBV18, the J gene TRBJ1-3; the D gene is possibly TRBD1 (6 bases). Trimming took 3 bases from V and 2 from J, leaving 11 bases between them. CDR3 length equals 15 residues. The germline V gene encodes CDR1 KGHSH and CDR2 LQKENI. This chain's CDR3 is CASSPDSIAGNTIYF. CDR3 nucleotides: TGTGCCAGCTCACCGGACAGTATCGCTGGAAACACCATATATTTT.

This chain connects TRBV12-3 or TRBV12-4 to TRBJ1-2; no clear D. With 5 bases removed from V and 4 bases from J, the gap between germline ends came to 11 bases. This CDR3 is 13 amino acids long. The CDR3 spells CASSLKGVYGYTF. CDR3 DNA: TGTGCCAGCAGTCTCAAAGGAGTCTATGGCTACACCTTC.

The rearrangement joins TRBV10-1 to TRBJ2-5; 8 bases line up with TRBD1. V trimming: 7 bases; J trimming: 4 bases; junction bases outside the gene matches: 5. Germline V gives CDR1 WNHNN, CDR2 SYGVQD (reference sequence). CDR3 length: 13 amino acids. Here the CDR3 DNA reads TGCGCCAGCAACGCAGGGGGCGGAGAGACCCAGTACTTC. It yields the protein CASNAGGGETQYF.

This clone was seen a few times. The chain has TRBV7-8 and TRBJ1-5, with D unclear. Deletions cut 5 bases from V and 5 bases from J, with 16 bases between. The CDR3 loop spans 15 amino acids. In germline, CDR1 is SGHVS, CDR2 FQNEAQ. The CDR3 DNA sequence: TGTGCCAGCAGCCCGCGGGATGGAAACCATCAGCCCCAGCATTTT. It is translated as CASSPRDGNHQPQHF.

The rearrangement uses TRBV6-1 and TRBJ2-4, with D possibly matching TRBD2 (6 bases). Germline V CDR1 and CDR2: MNHNS, SASEGT. The CDR3 sequence is 18 residues long. Trimming cost V 3 bases and J 1 base, with 19 bases left between them. In DNA form, the CDR3 reads TGTGCCAGCAGTGAGGAGGGAGCTGGAATGTTGGCCAAAAACATTCAGTACTTC. Translating it yields CASSEEGAGMLAKNIQYF.

Written as DNA, the CDR3 is TGTGCCAGCAGCCACGACAGAAGTATTAGGAATCAGCCCCAGCATTTT. Residues: CASSHDRSIRNQPQHF. V gene TRBV5-8 combines with J gene TRBJ1-5, with D perhaps TRBD1 (5 bases). V lost 4 bases and J 4 bases, leaving 18 bases between the germline ends. The germline V gene has CDR1 SGHTS and CDR2 YDEGEE. The CDR3 contains 16 residues.

This chain links TRBV12-3 or TRBV12-4 with TRBJ2-3, with TRBD1 as a possible D gene (5 bases). Trimming removed 6 bases at V and 11 bases at J, with 18 bases between. The CDR3 length is 13 residues. CDR3 DNA: TGTGCCAGCAGGCCGCGCACAAGGGGTGGGCAGTATTTT. This encodes CASRPRTRGGQYF.

The rearrangement links TRBV29-1 to TRBJ1-2; D not certain. The CDR3 contains 13 residues. Germline CDR1 and CDR2: SQVTM and ANQGSEA. The germline V and J ends were trimmed by 3 bases and 7 bases, with 15 bases remaining between them. The CDR3, as DNA: TGCAGCGTTGAGTGGAGGGAAACGAGTGGCTACACCTTC. Its translation is CSVEWRETSGYTF.